This T cell receptor beta chain was recorded in a study of shared clonotypes between healthy human individuals. Measured with immunoSEQ multiplex PCR; TCRdb has only the in-frame clones, and not every one. The sample yields 1.5 million to 2.5 million clones, about 95% seen once. The V end was cut by 5 bases, the J end by 5 bases, with 9 bases between. The CDR3 loop spans 12 amino acids. CDR1 is ENHRY, CDR2 SYGVKD, per germline. Positive CCR7 selection of CD45RO-negative cells yielded the naive CD8 cells, and terminally differentiated effector memory CD45RA+ cells were excluded. The receptor comes from a man aged 18 to 29 in good health. The chain combines TRBV10-3 with TRBJ1-2; D is unresolved. Sequenced: naive CD8+ T cells sorted from blood. The CDR3 sequence: CAISNSEYGYTF. The CDR3 coding sequence is TGTGCCATCAGTAACAGCGAATATGGCTACACCTTC.